The 31 T cell receptor beta chains below were found in one sample sequenced in a study of T cells after yellow fever vaccination (dated by TCRdb to the late 2010s). Libraries were prepared through 5' RACE. Sequencing was carried out with an Illumina NovaSeq 6000. In-frame beta chains were kept once TCRdb had trimmed the public reads at Q25 with fastp and called clones with MiXCR. A single entry per CDR3 protein holds the most common genes and DNA from its merged rows. Recorded for this sample are hundreds of thousands of distinct CDR3 sequences; 8.5% to 10% of them occurred a single time. About 3.7% of the sample lies in the top ten. The treatment or condition tag for this specimen amounts to: live attenuated yellow fever vaccine strain. Sequenced here: CD4+ T cells sorted from PBMCs, sampled 5 days after the yellow fever booster vaccination. The source of these receptors is a man in his late teens or twenties who received the YFV17D yellow fever vaccine.

The chain uses TRBV24-1 and TRBJ2-1; TRBD2 aligns across 7 bases. This CDR3 contains 13 residues. The V segment lost 4 bases and the J segment 9 bases; nucleotides outside the gene matches: 5. The germline V gene encodes CDR1 KGHDR and CDR2 SFDVKD. The DNA of the CDR3 is TGTGCCACCAGTGACACCCAGCGGGGTGAGCAGTTCTTC. It codes for CATSDTQRGEQFF.

This clonotype was counted only a few times. This chain joins TRBV24-1 and TRBJ2-2; 10 bases align to TRBD1. Germline V CDR1 and CDR2: KGHDR, SFDVKD. Losses at the gene ends were 3 bases for V and 4 bases for J; bases not matched to a gene: 7. There are 17 residues in the CDR3. The CDR3 sequence: CATSDTSGTGVTGELFF. CDR3 coding DNA: TGTGCCACCAGTGATACCTCCGGGACAGGGGTCACCGGGGAGCTGTTTTTT.

This clonotype was seen ten or more times. The genes are TRBV10-3 and TRBJ2-5; 7 bases are a match to TRBD2. V gave up 7 bases and J gave up 5 bases; unmatched junction bases: 7. From germline, CDR1 is ENHRY and CDR2 SYGVKD. The CDR3 runs 13 residues. The CDR3 spells CAIKASGEETQYF. The CDR3, as DNA: TGTGCCATCAAGGCCAGCGGGGAGGAGACCCAGTACTTC.

This clonotype occurred many times. This sequence joins TRBV27 and TRBJ2-5; D may be TRBD1 (5 bases). The CDR3 length is 13 residues. CDR1 is MNHEY and CDR2 is SMNVEV in the germline V gene (reference sequence). Trimming removed 2 bases from V and 7 bases from J, with 11 bases in between. CDR3: CASSLQGRATQYF. DNA for the CDR3: TGTGCCAGCAGTTTACAGGGTCGGGCGACCCAGTACTTC.

This clonotype appeared many times. The V call is TRBV25-1, the J call TRBJ2-1; possibly TRBD1 or TRBD2 for D (6 bases each). The CDR3 extends over 15 amino acids. Trimming took off 2 bases at V and 6 bases at J, with 14 bases between the two ends. Per germline, CDR1 MGHDK and CDR2 SYGVNS. CDR3 sequence (DNA): TGTGCCAGCAGTGAAACTGGGGGGCCGGGCAATGAGCAGTTCTTC. This sequence encodes CASSETGGPGNEQFF.

In its sample, this clonotype was seen a few times. This chain links TRBV10-3 with TRBJ2-7; D may be TRBD2 (6 bases). Germline values: CDR1 ENHRY, CDR2 SYGVKD. This CDR3 has 14 amino acids. Trimming removed 0 bases at V and 4 bases at J, with 10 bases between. CDR3 loop: CAISESTGTYEQYF. The CDR3 DNA is TGTGCCATCAGTGAGTCGACCGGGACTTACGAGCAGTACTTC.

This rearrangement joins TRBV5-1 to TRBJ2-3; D ambiguous. Germline V gene sequence: CDR1 SGHRS, CDR2 YFSETQ. The CDR3 is 14 residues long. Trimming shortened V by 0 bases and J by 4 bases, and 9 bases separated the two germline ends. The DNA for the CDR3 is TGCGCCAGCAGCTTGGAGGGCTGGGCAGATACGCAGTATTTT. It yields the protein CASSLEGWADTQYF. Looking up the rest from reference TRBV5-1 and TRBJ2-3 gives the full variable domain: KAGVTQTPRYLIKTRGQQVTLSCSPISGHRSVSWYQQTPGQGLQFLFEYFSETQRNKGNFPGRFSGRQFSNSRSEMNVSTLELGDSALYLCASSLEGWADTQYFGPGTRLTVL.

This clonotype was seen only a few times. V is TRBV7-2 and J is TRBJ2-7; TRBD1 aligns across 8 bases. This CDR3 is 15 amino acids long. CDR1 and CDR2 from the germline V gene are SGHTA and FQGNSA. With 1 base clipped from V and 2 bases from J, the junction kept 4 bases outside the gene matches. The CDR3 is CASSLGTGSTYEQYF. The DNA for the CDR3 is TGTGCCAGCAGCTTAGGGACAGGGAGTACCTACGAGCAGTACTTC.

The V call is TRBV6-2 or TRBV6-3, the J call TRBJ1-5; perhaps TRBD1 as D (5 bases). Germline CDR1 MNHEY, CDR2 SVGEGT. The CDR3 spans 16 residues. Trimming removed 6 bases from V and 2 bases from J, with 17 bases in between. CDR3 amino acids: CASSPPRGGRNQPQHF. The CDR3 DNA sequence: TGTGCCAGCAGCCCCCCGAGGGGAGGCCGCAATCAGCCCCAGCATTTT.

This clonotype was detected ten times or more. The genes are TRBV11-2 and TRBJ2-3, with D perhaps matching TRBD1 or TRBD2 (6 bases each). V was trimmed by 5 bases and J by 8 bases, leaving 14 bases between them. CDR1 is SGHAT and CDR2 is FQNNGV in the germline V gene. This CDR3 has 13 amino acids. Here the CDR3 DNA reads TGTGCCAGCAGCCGGTGGGGGGCTGGTACGCAGTATTTT. It is translated as CASSRWGAGTQYF.

The V gene is TRBV3-1, the J gene TRBJ1-2, with TRBD1 matching over 11 bases. The CDR3 is made up of 16 amino acids. After removal of 1 base from V and 5 bases from J, the junction contained 6 bases not matched to a gene. Germline-derived CDR1 and CDR2 are LGHDT and YNNKEL (reference sequence). CDR3 region: CASSQGLGTGGYGYTF. DNA of the CDR3: TGTGCCAGCAGCCAAGGATTGGGGACAGGGGGGTATGGCTACACCTTC.

This clonotype was detected ten times or more. The chain joins TRBV7-6 to TRBJ2-1; 7 bases line up with TRBD1. Unmatched junction bases numbered 6, after V lost 8 bases and J lost 5 bases. CDR3 size: 13 residues. Germline CDR1 SGHVS, CDR2 FNYEAQ. The CDR3 DNA reads TGTGCCAGCGGTCAGGGGGTCAACAATGAGCAGTTCTTC. Translated, it gives CASGQGVNNEQFF.

The chain has TRBV6-2 or TRBV6-3 and TRBJ2-7; 7 bases map to TRBD1. V was clipped by 11 bases and J by 9 bases; unmatched bases: 19. The CDR3 has 14 amino acids. Per the germline V gene, CDR1 is MNHEY and CDR2 is SVGEGT. The CDR3 protein is CAGGRGQDPLRQYF. CDR3 in DNA: TGTGCCGGAGGAAGGGGGCAGGACCCACTAAGGCAGTACTTC.

The sample holds a few counts of this clonotype. The chain couples TRBV29-1 to TRBJ2-5; the D is unclear. The CDR3 covers 11 residues. With 4 bases removed from V and 2 bases from J, the gap between germline ends came to 5 bases. The germline V gene encodes CDR1 SQVTM and CDR2 ANQGSEA. The CDR3 DNA reads TGCAGCGTTGCCCCGCAAGAGACCCAGTACTTC. This sequence encodes CSVAPQETQYF.

J is TRBJ1-6 and V is TRBV6-6; no reliable D call. The V end was cut by 8 bases, the J end by 0 bases, with 11 bases between. The V gene's germline CDR1 is MNHNY and CDR2 SVGAGI (reference sequence). The CDR3 loop spans 15 amino acids. The CDR3 nucleotides are TGTGCCAGCTTCGGTCGGAGCTCCTATAATTCACCCCTCCACTTT. Its translation: CASFGRSSYNSPLHF.

This clonotype was recorded a few times. J is TRBJ2-1 and V is TRBV3-2; TRBD2 is the table's D call and was not checked against the DNA. TRBV3-2 is reported as a pseudogene. The CDR3 is 14 amino acids. DNA for the CDR3: TGTGCCAGCAGCCCCCCGGTCAGCGGGGGGGCACAGTTCTTC. This encodes CASSPPVSGGAQFF.

This clonotype was recorded at least ten times. This sequence joins TRBV18 and TRBJ2-7, with D uncertain. CDR1 KGHSH and CDR2 LQKENI come from the germline V gene. Trimming shortened V by 8 bases and J by 4 bases, and 12 bases separated the two germline ends. The CDR3 is 12 residues long. CDR3 protein: CASEDGGYEQYF. CDR3 sequence (DNA): TGTGCCAGCGAGGACGGTGGTTACGAGCAGTACTTC.

Here the CDR3 DNA reads TGCAGTTCGGCACCCCGCACAGATACGCAGTATTTT. Translating gives CSSAPRTDTQYF. This chain links TRBV20-1 with TRBJ2-3; D uncertain. This CDR3 comprises 12 residues. Trimming cost V 8 bases and J 1 base, with 10 bases left between them. Germline values: CDR1 DFQATT, CDR2 SNEGSKA (reference sequence).

The chain uses TRBV7-3 and TRBJ2-3, with 8 bases matching TRBD1. The J segment lost 4 bases and the V segment lost 1 base, leaving 10 bases of the junction unmatched. The CDR3 covers 17 residues. In germline, CDR1 is SGHTA, CDR2 FQGTGA. CDR3 nucleotides: TGTGCCAGCAGCTTAAGACGTAGTCAGGGGGCCGCAGATACGCAGTATTTT. This codes for CASSLRRSQGAADTQYF.

The chain carries TRBV7-9 and TRBJ2-5; 7 nucleotides agree with TRBD2. The junction had 5 bases not matched to a gene; V was cut back by 8 bases and J by 5 bases. CDR1 SEHNR and CDR2 FQNEAQ come from the germline V gene (reference sequence). The CDR3 spans 12 residues. This CDR3 reads CASGRGEETQYF. The CDR3 DNA follows: TGTGCCAGCGGGAGGGGCGAGGAGACCCAGTACTTC.

This clonotype occurred a few times. This sequence joins TRBV23-1 and TRBJ2-7; tentative D call: TRBD1 (5 bases). TRBV23-1 is labeled an ORF, and its function is uncertain. This CDR3 spans 14 amino acids. V lost 3 bases and J 4 bases, leaving 13 bases between the germline ends. The chain's CDR3 is CASSQYTTGYEQYV. DNA for the CDR3: TGCGCCAGCAGTCAGTATACTACAGGTTACGAGCAGTACGTC.

In its sample, this clonotype was seen a few times. The CDR3 sequence: CASSFRTVNGELFF. DNA of the CDR3: TGTGCCAGCAGTTTCAGGACAGTAAACGGGGAGCTGTTTTTT. V gene TRBV27 combines with J gene TRBJ2-2; TRBD1 is a possible D gene (6 bases). CDR3 length equals 14 residues. Germline loops: CDR1 MNHEY, CDR2 SMNVEV (reference sequence). V dropped 3 bases and J dropped 7 bases, with 12 bases sitting between them.

A few counts support this clonotype. The J gene is TRBJ2-3, the V gene TRBV7-9; D unclear. Trimming pared 6 bases from V and 1 base from J, leaving 11 bases between. There are 14 residues in the CDR3. CDR1 SEHNR and CDR2 FQNEAQ come from the germline V gene (reference sequence). CDR3 bases: TGTGCCAGCAGACGGAAGACTGGCACAGATACGCAGTATTTT. It translates to CASRRKTGTDTQYF.

The J gene is TRBJ2-5, the V gene TRBV7-9; D is tentatively TRBD1 or TRBD2 (5 bases each). In germline, CDR1 is SEHNR, CDR2 FQNEAQ (reference sequence). Trimming cost V 5 bases and J 4 bases, with 14 bases left between them. The CDR3 loop spans 14 amino acids. CDR3 bases: TGTGCCAGCAGCCGGGGCTACGTGGCAGAGACCCAGTACTTC. It translates to CASSRGYVAETQYF.

This clonotype was counted at least ten times. The V gene is TRBV25-1, the J gene TRBJ2-4; possible D gene TRBD1, 6 bases. Germline values: CDR1 MGHDK, CDR2 SYGVNS. V shed 3 bases and J shed 5 bases, with 14 bases lying between them. The CDR3 loop spans 15 amino acids. CDR3 nucleotide sequence: TGTGCCAGCAGTGACCTACAGGGTAATCAAAACATTCAGTACTTC. Translated, it gives CASSDLQGNQNIQYF.

The chain recombines TRBV7-8 with TRBJ2-1; D is unclear. Trimming cost V 5 bases and J 5 bases, with 4 bases left between them. This CDR3 region has 11 residues. Germline CDR1 SGHVS, CDR2 FQNEAQ. The CDR3 is CASSVDNEQFF. The CDR3 region has the DNA TGTGCCAGCAGCGTGGACAATGAGCAGTTCTTC.

This clonotype showed up just a few times. The chain recombines TRBV25-1 with TRBJ2-1; D is perhaps TRBD2 (5 bases). With 8 bases removed from V and 3 bases from J, the gap between germline ends came to 14 bases. The CDR3 spans 14 residues. Looked up from germline, CDR1 is MGHDK and CDR2 is SYGVNS. CDR3 residues: CASVMRVNYNEQFF. The DNA of the CDR3 is TGTGCCAGCGTGATGAGGGTTAACTACAATGAGCAGTTCTTC.

In its sample, this clonotype was seen many times. The chain couples TRBV10-3 to TRBJ2-1; D remains unclear. This CDR3 comprises 11 residues. Trimming pared 8 bases from V and 9 bases from J, leaving 11 bases between. CDR1 is ENHRY and CDR2 is SYGVKD in the germline V gene. The CDR3 loop is CAISGGGEQFF. The DNA of the CDR3 is TGTGCCATCTCGGGTGGCGGTGAGCAGTTCTTC.

This clonotype was recorded a few times. This chain uses TRBV5-8 with TRBJ2-5; D unresolved. Germline CDR1 SGHTS, CDR2 YDEGEE. Trimming took off 1 base at V and 5 bases at J, with 9 bases between the two ends. There are 13 residues in the CDR3. CDR3 amino acids: CASSLWVDETQYF. Written as DNA, the CDR3 is TGTGCCAGCAGCTTGTGGGTAGATGAGACCCAGTACTTC. The whole variable domain, filled in from reference TRBV5-8 and TRBJ2-5, reads EAGVTQSPTHLIKTRGQQATLRCSPISGHTSVYWYQQALGLGLQFLLWYDEGEERNRGNFPPRFSGRQFPNYSSELNVNALELEDSALYLCASSLWVDETQYFGPGTRLLVL.

This clonotype was observed a few times. The genes are TRBV7-2 and TRBJ2-7, with TRBD1 matching over 7 bases. The CDR3 extends over 11 amino acids. V lost 7 bases to trimming and J lost 6 bases; unmatched junction nucleotides: 3. In germline, CDR1 is SGHTA, CDR2 FQGNSA. CDR3 loop: CASKGQSEQYV. The CDR3 nucleotides read TGTGCCAGCAAGGGACAGTCCGAGCAGTACGTC.

The chain couples TRBV21-1 to TRBJ1-1; TRBD1, as called in the table, went unchecked against the DNA. TRBV21-1 is a known pseudogene. The CDR3 length is 13 residues. CDR3: CASSEDRGTEAFF. CDR3 coding DNA: TGTGCCAGCAGCGAGGACAGGGGAACTGAAGCTTTCTTT.